Given below is one T cell receptor (beta chain) in context. The antigen remains undetermined. The final CDR3 position lacks the conserved phenylalanine or tryptophan, pointing to a likely read error. Because the CDR3's place on the DNA is in doubt, the DNA is left out and the CDR3 is given as listed by TCRdb. The CDR3 length equals 13 residues, ends included. The primer mix had 60 Vbeta and 13 Jbeta primers. Profiled with immunoSEQ multiplex PCR; TCRdb holds only in-frame clones, not every one. The sample lists 200,000 to 250,000 clones, approximately 82% occurring once. This record belongs to a study of cytomegalovirus exposure and HLA in healthy donors. General study results and limits: A classifier reportedly called cytomegalovirus status with high sensitivity and specificity. Among CMV-associated TCR beta chains, most appeared HLA-restricted in a later analysis. The records held CMV serostatus as the only immune exposure information.

The clonotype originates from a young man in good health and CMV-seronegative. The sequenced material came from PBMCs. V usage is TRBV23-1 and J usage is TRBJ1-3; the table gives TRBD1 as D, unverified against the DNA. TRBV23-1 is noted as an ORF with a role that remains uncertain. This chain's CDR3 is CASSQSRYLKDRR.